This T cell receptor (beta chain) was obtained from a study of T cells after yellow fever vaccination. This CDR3 is built from 14 residues. Germline V gene sequence: CDR1 SEHNR, CDR2 FQNEAQ (reference sequence). The V and J ends lost 5 bases and 8 bases respectively, with 16 bases between them. At least ten counts were recorded for this clonotype. TCRdb independently ran MiXCR on the 5' RACE reads; one entry per CDR3 protein. Of about 580,000 distinct CDR3 sequences listed, less than 20% are singletons. Specimen: PBMCs, collected around 5 days after the first yellow fever vaccination. The J gene is TRBJ2-1, the V gene TRBV7-9; D is perhaps TRBD1 or TRBD2 (5 bases each). The sequence came from a man aged 18 to 29 who received the YFV17D yellow fever vaccine. In DNA form, the CDR3 reads TGTGCCAGCAGCCTCTCGGCCCGGGGCGATGAGCAGTTCTTC. It is translated as CASSLSARGDEQFF. Combining the CDR3 with reference TRBV7-9 and TRBJ2-1 gives the whole variable domain DTGVSQNPRHKITKRGQNVTFRCDPISEHNRLYWYRQTLGQGPEFLTYFQNEAQLEKSRLLSDRFSAERPKGSFSTLEIQRTEQGDSAMYLCASSLSARGDEQFFGPGTRLTVL.